This is a list of T cell receptor beta chains from one sample in a study of blood T cell repertoires in COVID-19. The method was immunoSEQ multiplex PCR; TCRdb's version includes in-frame clones alone and lacks a portion of them. The data contain around 300,000 clones, 88% of them singletons. Input material: PBMCs or T cells enriched from blood (not recorded which). The receptor set was obtained from a woman in her forties or fifties who had recovered from COVID-19. The CDR3 runs from the conserved cysteine through the conserved F or W. D genes are given only for firm matches. Only some rows state a clone size, as once, few, many or a class for expanded clones.

j_call	v_call	d_call	clone_size	cdr3_nt	cdr3_aa
TRBJ2-1	TRBV6-6	TRBD2	-	TGTGCCAGCAGTCCAGGTAGCGGGAGACGTTACAATGAGCAGTTCTTC	CASSPGSGRRYNEQFF
TRBJ1-1	TRBV4-1	TRBD1	-	TGCGCCAGCAGCCCGGGGGCGGACAGGCTTAGGACTGAAGCTTTCTTT	CASSPGADRLRTEAFF
TRBJ1-1	TRBV29-1	-	few	TGCAGCGTAAACAGTCGTTACACTGAAGCTTTCTTT	CSVNSRYTEAFF
TRBJ2-7	TRBV7-2	TRBD2	-	TGTGCCAGCAGCTTAGCGAACAGGGCTAGCGGGACTATCTACGAGCAGTACTTC	CASSLANRASGTIYEQYF
TRBJ1-1	TRBV27	TRBD1	-	TGTGCCAGCAGTCGCCGACAGGGGTTTAACACTGAAGCTTTCTTT	CASSRRQGFNTEAFF
TRBJ2-7	TRBV11-3	-	-	TGTGCCAGCAGCTTAGCCCGAGGGGGGCGGGAGCGGCACTACGAGCAGTACTTC	CASSLARGGRERHYEQYF
TRBJ2-7	TRBV10-1	TRBD1	-	TGCGCCAGCAGCGATGCGGGACAGGGATCGTACGAGCAGTACTTC	CASSDAGQGSYEQYF
TRBJ2-1	TRBV11-3	-	-	TGTGCCAGCAGCCGAGGGCTCGACATCAATGAGCAGTTCTTC	CASSRGLDINEQFF
TRBJ1-5	TRBV7-2	TRBD1	few	TGTGCCAGCAGCCTAGACAGGGGAGAATGGCAGCCCCAGCATTTT	CASSLDRGEWQPQHF
TRBJ2-1	TRBV28	-	-	TGTGCCAGCAGTCGTCAGGGCTACAATGAGCAGTTCTTC	CASSRQGYNEQFF
TRBJ2-6	TRBV4-2	TRBD2	-	TGTGCCAGCAGCCAAGGTACGCTAGCGGCTCTCTCTGGGGCCAACGTCCTGACTTTC	CASSQGTLAALSGANVLTF